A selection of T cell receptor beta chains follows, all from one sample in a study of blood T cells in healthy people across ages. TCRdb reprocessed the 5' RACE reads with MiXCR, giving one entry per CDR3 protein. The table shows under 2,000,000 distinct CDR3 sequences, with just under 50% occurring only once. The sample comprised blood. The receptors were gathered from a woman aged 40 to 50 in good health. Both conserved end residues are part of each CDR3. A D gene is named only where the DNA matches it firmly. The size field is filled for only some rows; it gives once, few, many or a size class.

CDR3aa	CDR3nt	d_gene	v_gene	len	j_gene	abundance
CASTLPDEAHTEAFF	TGTGCCAGCACCTTACCCGACGAGGCCCACACTGAAGCTTTCTTT	.	TRBV28	15	TRBJ1-1	.
CASRETGRNEQFF	TGTGCCAGCAGAGAGACAGGGAGGAATGAGCAGTTCTTC	.	TRBV6-1	13	TRBJ2-1	once
CASSLGPLDTEAFF	TGCGCCAGCAGCTTGGGCCCCCTGGACACTGAAGCTTTCTTT	.	TRBV5-1	14	TRBJ1-1	.
CASRVGQGASQQYF	TGCGCCAGCAGGGTCGGACAGGGCGCTTCTCAGCAGTACTTC	TRBD1	TRBV5-1	14	TRBJ2-5	.
CATSSDTGGSNYGYTF	TGTGCCACCAGCAGTGACACAGGGGGTAGTAACTATGGCTACACCTTC	TRBD1	TRBV15	16	TRBJ1-2	once
CASRETGPYGYTF	TGTGCCAGCAGGGAGACAGGGCCATATGGCTACACCTTC	TRBD1	TRBV2	13	TRBJ1-2	.
CASSLGAGGRPFNKNIQYF	TGTGCCAGCAGCTTAGGGGCGGGGGGTAGGCCTTTTAACAAAAACATTCAGTACTTC	TRBD2	TRBV7-2	19	TRBJ2-4	.
CASSYSGLARGGLDTQYF	TGTGCCAGCAGTTACTCGGGACTTGCGCGGGGGGGCTTAGATACGCAGTATTTT	TRBD2	TRBV6-5	18	TRBJ2-3	few
CASSLLQGGLDNEQFF	TGCGCCAGCAGCTTGCTACAGGGAGGATTAGACAATGAGCAGTTCTTC	.	TRBV5-1	16	TRBJ2-1	.
CASSYVSVYNEQYF	TGTGCCAGCAGTTACGTTTCCGTGTACAATGAGCAGTACTTC	.	TRBV6-6	14	TRBJ2-5	.
CASSQAGTYTNEKLFF	TGCGCCAGCAGCCAAGCCGGGACATATACTAATGAAAAACTGTTTTTT	.	TRBV4-1	16	TRBJ1-4	.
CASSPSSGRYNEQFF	TGTGCCAGCAGTCCCTCTAGCGGGCGTTACAATGAGCAGTTCTTC	TRBD2	TRBV9	15	TRBJ2-1	.
CASSFTGVAYNSPLHF	TGTGCCAGCAGTTTCACAGGGGTTGCCTATAATTCACCCCTCCACTTT	TRBD1	TRBV27	16	TRBJ1-6	.
CASSLAQNEQYF	TGTGCCAGCAGCTTAGCACAAAACGAGCAGTACTTC	.	TRBV7-9	12	TRBJ2-7	.
CASSPFPGRTEYPEAFF	TGTGCCAGCAGCCCCTTCCCCGGCAGAACGGAGTATCCTGAAGCTTTCTTT	.	TRBV4-2	17	TRBJ1-1	.
CSAEGLALGDEQYF	TGCAGTGCTGAGGGACTAGCCCTAGGCGATGAGCAGTACTTC	TRBD2	TRBV20-1	14	TRBJ2-5	.
CASTGRAGNEQYF	TGTGCCAGCACTGGGAGGGCGGGGAATGAGCAGTACTTC	TRBD2	TRBV12-3/TRBV12-4	13	TRBJ2-7	.
CSASAFPGHLYEQYF	TGCAGTGCTAGTGCGTTCCCGGGACACCTATACGAGCAGTACTTC	.	TRBV20-1	15	TRBJ2-7	few
CASSLSPASGGSVETQYF	TGCGCCAGCAGCTTGAGCCCCGCCAGCGGGGGATCAGTAGAGACCCAGTACTTC	TRBD2	TRBV5-1	18	TRBJ2-5	.
CASSQEGASSPDGYEQYF	TGTGCCAGCAGCCAAGAAGGGGCTAGCTCACCCGACGGCTACGAGCAGTACTTC	.	TRBV3-1	18	TRBJ2-7	few
CASSYSDLLAGGQETQYF	TGTGCCAGCAGTTACTCGGACCTTCTAGCAGGGGGTCAAGAGACCCAGTACTTC	TRBD1	TRBV6-2/TRBV6-3	18	TRBJ2-5	few
CSAGGGPGETQYF	TGCAGTGCCGGTGGGGGTCCGGGAGAGACCCAGTACTTC	.	TRBV20-1	13	TRBJ2-5	.
CASSPQRTGVPNEQYF	TGTGCCAGCAGCCCCCAGCGGACAGGGGTGCCTAACGAGCAGTACTTC	TRBD1	TRBV5-5	16	TRBJ2-7	.
CASSSSTSGDTDTQYF	.	.	TRBV12-3/TRBV12-4	16	TRBJ2-3	.
CASSQLMTGGLETQYF	TGCGCCAGCAGCCAACTAATGACAGGGGGCTTGGAGACCCAGTACTTC	TRBD1	TRBV4-3	16	TRBJ2-5	few
CASSARRQANEQYF	TGTGCCAGCAGCGCGAGAAGACAGGCCAACGAGCAGTACTTC	.	TRBV9	14	TRBJ2-7	.